These 23 T cell receptor beta chains came from one sample sequenced in a study of T cell repertoires in ileal Crohn's disease (dated by TCRdb to the late 2010s). Libraries came from the immunoSEQ multiplex PCR assay. In its TCRdb copy, this immuneACCESS table keeps in-frame sequences only and misses some clones. Where compared with another copy, unresolved V genes explain less than half of these, and the others have no known cause. In all, the sample holds some 8,200 clones, and approximately 96% of those were seen once. Of the sample, 0.2% to 0.25% is held by the ten largest clones. The specimen was ileal tissue. The source is an adult with Crohn's disease.

The chain has TRBV21-1 and TRBJ1-2; the DNA was not compared with TRBD1, the D call given in the table. TRBV21-1 is a pseudogene. This CDR3 region has 16 residues. Here the CDR3 reads CASSKVRGPVFHGYTF. CDR3 in DNA: TGTGCCAGCAGCAAAGTCAGGGGGCCAGTCTTCCATGGCTACACCTTC.

The chain carries TRBV7-2 and TRBJ2-7; TRBD1 agrees at 7 bases. The V gene end was trimmed by 4 bases and the J gene end by 3 bases; junction bases not matched to a gene: 3. The CDR3 contains 13 residues. Germline loops: CDR1 SGHTA, CDR2 FQGNSA. The DNA for the CDR3 is TGTGCCAGCAGCTGGGACAGATTCTACGAGCAGTACTTC. This gives the protein CASSWDRFYEQYF.

The chain combines TRBV18 with TRBJ1-2; D unresolved. CDR1 and CDR2 from the germline V gene are KGHSH and LQKENI. V dropped 2 bases and J dropped 6 bases, with 7 bases sitting between them. The CDR3 totals 12 residues. CDR3 sequence reads: CASSPALNGYTF. In DNA form, the CDR3 reads TGTGCCAGCTCACCAGCACTAAATGGCTACACCTTC.

The chain is built from TRBV10-3 and TRBJ1-1, with 8 positions matching TRBD1. The CDR3 is made up of 14 amino acids. Germline loops: CDR1 ENHRY, CDR2 SYGVKD. V trimming: 4 bases; J trimming: 1 base; junction bases outside the gene matches: 2. Written as DNA, the CDR3 is TGTGCCATCAGTGGGACAGGGTCGAACACTGAAGCTTTCTTT. Translation gives CAISGTGSNTEAFF.

The rearrangement joins TRBV27 to TRBJ2-1; D call uncertain. Germline V gives CDR1 MNHEY, CDR2 SMNVEV (reference sequence). V was clipped by 3 bases and J by 4 bases, with 13 bases between them. The CDR3 is made up of 15 amino acids. Here the CDR3 DNA reads TGTGCCAGCAGTTTCGGGTCGCAAGGATACAATGAGCAGTTCTTC. As protein: CASSFGSQGYNEQFF.

CDR3 region: CASSQGPRDEKLFF. CDR3 DNA sequence: TGCGCCAGCAGCCAAGGGCCCAGGGATGAAAAACTGTTTTTT. V gene TRBV4-3 combines with J gene TRBJ1-4, with D perhaps matching TRBD1 (5 bases). Trimming removed 1 base from V and 6 bases from J, with 9 bases in between. The CDR3 has 14 residues. Germline values: CDR1 LGHNA, CDR2 YSLEER.

The gene calls are TRBV5-4 and TRBJ1-1; 7 nucleotides match TRBD1. The CDR3 runs to 15 residues. Germline assignment: CDR1 SGHNT and CDR2 YYREEE (reference sequence). J gave up 1 base and V 4 bases, and 7 bases lay outside the gene matches. The CDR3 loop is CASSPRTGANTEAFF. The DNA of the CDR3 is TGTGCCAGCAGCCCCCGTACAGGGGCGAACACTGAAGCTTTCTTT. Full variable domain (remainder filled in from reference TRBV5-4 and TRBJ1-1): ETGVTQSPTHLIKTRGQQVTLRCSSQSGHNTVSWYQQALGQGPQFIFQYYREEENGRGNFPPRFSGLQFPNYSSELNVNALELDDSALYLCASSPRTGANTEAFFGQGTRLTVV.

The chain employs TRBV7-9 and TRBJ1-2; 10 bases are shared with TRBD1. In germline, CDR1 is SEHNR, CDR2 FQNEAQ (reference sequence). This CDR3 has 16 residues. J gave up 6 bases and V 1 base, and 8 bases lay outside the gene matches. This chain's CDR3 is CASSLGGQGTAHGYTF. The CDR3 DNA reads TGTGCCAGCAGCTTAGGGGGACAGGGGACGGCCCATGGCTACACCTTC.

This chain joins TRBV18 and TRBJ2-1; D is possibly TRBD2 (5 bases). Trimming cost V 1 base and J 1 base, with 5 bases left between them. The length of the CDR3 is 14 residues. CDR1 is KGHSH, CDR2 LQKENI, per germline. The CDR3 sequence is CASSPRESYNEQFF. The CDR3 DNA follows: TGTGCCAGCTCACCACGGGAGTCCTACAATGAGCAGTTCTTC.

The genes are TRBV18 and TRBJ2-3, with TRBD1 identical over 7 bases. The CDR3 sequence is 15 residues long. The germline V gene has CDR1 KGHSH and CDR2 LQKENI. V dropped 3 bases and J dropped 2; count of bases not matched to a gene: 5. CDR3 sequence (DNA): TGTGCCAGCTCACCCCTCGGGACAGACACAGATACGCAGTATTTT. Its protein is CASSPLGTDTDTQYF.

The V call is TRBV9, the J call TRBJ1-6, with D possibly matching TRBD1 (6 bases). The germline V gene has CDR1 SGDLS and CDR2 YYNGEE. This CDR3 has 16 amino acids. The V end lost 0 bases, the J end lost 8 bases, and 15 bases lay between the germline ends. The chain's CDR3 is CASSVGGRGGDSPLHF. The CDR3 DNA follows: TGTGCCAGCAGCGTAGGAGGTAGGGGGGGGGATTCACCCCTCCACTTT.

The chain uses TRBV29-1 and TRBJ1-2, with 8 bases that match TRBD1. The germline V gene encodes CDR1 SQVTM and CDR2 ANQGSEA. The CDR3 has 12 amino acids. V gave up 7 bases and J gave up 7 bases; unmatched junction bases: 8. In DNA, the CDR3 is TGCAGCGCCTCGGACAGGGTAACTGGCTACACCTTC. Encoded protein: CSASDRVTGYTF.

The CDR3 bases are TGTGCCATCGACAGGGGTCGGCAAGAGACCCAGTACTTC. It specifies CAIDRGRQETQYF. The V gene is TRBV7-9, the J gene TRBJ2-5; 8 nucleotides agree with TRBD1. Looked up from germline, CDR1 is SEHNR and CDR2 is FQNEAQ (reference sequence). The ends lost 10 bases at V and 2 bases at J; junction bases unmatched: 6. The CDR3 totals 13 residues.

The rearrangement links TRBV4-2 to TRBJ2-2, with 11 bases fitting TRBD2. The CDR3 has 15 amino acids. The ends lost 7 bases at V and 6 bases at J; junction bases unmatched: 7. Germline values: CDR1 LGHNA, CDR2 YNFKEQ. CDR3 coding DNA: TGTGCCAGCAAAGGTAGCGGGGGGGCGGCCGGGGAGCTGTTTTTT. Translation gives CASKGSGGAAGELFF.

The chain links TRBV2 to TRBJ2-2; 8 positions match TRBD1. Trimming at V came to 8 bases and at J to 3 bases, leaving 8 bases not matched to a gene. The CDR3 has 15 amino acids. Germline V lookup: CDR1 SNHLY, CDR2 FYNNEI. The CDR3 DNA reads TGTGCCAGCGTGGAGGACAGGGTTCACACCGGGGAGCTGTTTTTT. Residues: CASVEDRVHTGELFF.

V is TRBV5-1 and J is TRBJ2-7, with 7 bases fitting TRBD2. CDR1 SGHRS and CDR2 YFSETQ come from the germline V gene. This CDR3 region has 16 residues. The V segment lost 0 bases and the J segment 2 bases; nucleotides outside the gene matches: 8. This CDR3 reads CASSLACPSGPYEQYV. DNA of the CDR3: TGCGCCAGCAGCTTGGCTTGCCCTAGCGGTCCCTACGAGCAGTACGTC.

The J gene is TRBJ2-2, the V gene TRBV11-3; tentatively, D is TRBD1 (5 bases). The V end lost 4 bases, the J end lost 5 bases, and 14 bases lay between the germline ends. This CDR3 region has 15 residues. From germline, CDR1 is SGHNT and CDR2 YENEEA. This chain's CDR3 is CASSSSGWGTGELFF. The DNA for the CDR3 is TGTGCCAGCAGCTCCTCAGGGTGGGGTACCGGGGAGCTGTTTTTT.

The gene calls are TRBV28 and TRBJ2-5; 8 bases are shared with TRBD1. V was pared by 5 bases and J by 4 bases, with 6 bases of the junction left unmatched. Germline V gives CDR1 MDHEN, CDR2 SYDVKM. The CDR3 covers 14 residues. The CDR3 DNA sequence: TGTGCCAGCAGTCCAATCGGACAGGGAGAGACCCAGTACTTC. Protein: CASSPIGQGETQYF.

The chain links TRBV5-4 to TRBJ1-3, with a possible D match to TRBD1 (6 bases). Trimming took 4 bases from V and 3 from J, leaving 11 bases between them. CDR3 size: 14 residues. CDR1 is SGHNT, CDR2 YYREEE, per germline (reference sequence). The CDR3 sequence is CASSQTGGGNTIYF. The DNA of the CDR3 is TGTGCCAGCAGCCAGACAGGAGGTGGAAACACCATATATTTT.

This chain uses TRBV29-1 with TRBJ2-1; D is perhaps TRBD1 (6 bases). V lost 6 bases to trimming and J lost 2 bases, with 14 bases between them. CDR1 is SQVTM, CDR2 ANQGSEA, per germline. There are 14 residues in the CDR3. The CDR3 loop is CSVRRQEPYNEQFF. The CDR3 nucleotides read TGCAGCGTGCGACGACAGGAACCCTACAATGAGCAGTTCTTC.

This CDR3 reads CASSLAPGVNTGELFF. As DNA, the CDR3 is TGCGCCAGCAGCTTGGCACCAGGGGTGAACACCGGGGAGCTGTTTTTT. V is TRBV5-1 and J is TRBJ2-2, with a weak D call TRBD1 (6 bases). The CDR3 runs to 16 residues. V lost 0 bases and J 1 base, leaving 10 bases between the germline ends. CDR1 is SGHRS, CDR2 YFSETQ, per germline.

CDR3 loop: CASSFGTSGYNEQFF. CDR3 DNA sequence: TGTGCCAGCAGCTTCGGGACTAGCGGGTACAATGAGCAGTTCTTC. V is TRBV7-2 and J is TRBJ2-1; 12 bases are shared with TRBD2. CDR1 and CDR2 (germline): SGHTA, FQGNSA. The CDR3 totals 15 residues. Trimming at V came to 3 bases and at J to 4 bases, leaving 1 base not matched to a gene.

V is TRBV5-4 and J is TRBJ2-5; tentatively, D is TRBD2 (7 bases). In germline, CDR1 is SGHNT, CDR2 YYREEE (reference sequence). The ends were cut back, 3 bases at V and 3 bases at J, with 15 bases in the middle. This CDR3 spans 15 amino acids. The CDR3 protein is CASSSYRGGEETQYF. As DNA, the CDR3 is TGTGCCAGCAGCTCCTATAGGGGGGGCGAAGAGACCCAGTACTTC.